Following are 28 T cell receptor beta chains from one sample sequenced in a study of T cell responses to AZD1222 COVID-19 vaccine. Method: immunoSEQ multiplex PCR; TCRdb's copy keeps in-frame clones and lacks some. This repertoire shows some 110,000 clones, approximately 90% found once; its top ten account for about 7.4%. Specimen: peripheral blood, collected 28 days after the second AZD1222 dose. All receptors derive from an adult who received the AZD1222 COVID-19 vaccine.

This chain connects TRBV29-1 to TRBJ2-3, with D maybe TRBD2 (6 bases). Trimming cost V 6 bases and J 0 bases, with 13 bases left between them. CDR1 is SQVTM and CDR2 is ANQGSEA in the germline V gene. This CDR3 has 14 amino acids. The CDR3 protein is CSVVPSGSTDTQYF. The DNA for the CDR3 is TGCAGCGTCGTCCCCAGCGGGAGCACAGATACGCAGTATTTT.

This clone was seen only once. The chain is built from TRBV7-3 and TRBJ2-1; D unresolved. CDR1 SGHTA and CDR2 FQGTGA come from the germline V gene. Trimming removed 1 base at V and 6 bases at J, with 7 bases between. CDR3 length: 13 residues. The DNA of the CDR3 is TGTGCCAGCAGCTTAATCCTAGGCAATGAGCAGTTCTTC. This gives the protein CASSLILGNEQFF.

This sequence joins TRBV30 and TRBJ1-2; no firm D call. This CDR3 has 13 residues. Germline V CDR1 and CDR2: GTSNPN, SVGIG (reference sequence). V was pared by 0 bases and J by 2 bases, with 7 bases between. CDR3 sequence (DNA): TGTGCCTGGAGTGTACATTTAAACTATGGCTACACCTTC. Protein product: CAWSVHLNYGYTF. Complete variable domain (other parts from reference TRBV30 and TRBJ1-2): SQTIHQWPATLVQPVGSPLSLECTVEGTSNPNLYWYRQAAGRGLQLLFYSVGIGQISSEVPQNLSASRPQDRQFILSSKKLLLSDSGFYLCAWSVHLNYGYTFGSGTRLTVV.

The CDR3 nucleotides are TGTGCCAGCAGTGACGAGGGGAACTATGGCTACACCTTC. Amino acids: CASSDEGNYGYTF. V usage is TRBV6-4 and J usage is TRBJ1-2; TRBD1 is a possible D gene (5 bases). Deletions cut 2 bases from V and 2 bases from J, with 6 bases between. The CDR3 consists of 13 residues. Germline loops: CDR1 MRHNA, CDR2 SNTAGT.

The CDR3 is CASSLRTARVNEQFF. CDR3 nucleotides: TGTGCCAGCAGTTTACGGACGGCTCGGGTCAATGAGCAGTTCTTC. The rearrangement uses TRBV27 and TRBJ2-1, with unresolved D. The germline V and J ends were trimmed by 2 bases and 6 bases, with 14 bases remaining between them. CDR3 length equals 15 residues. CDR1 MNHEY and CDR2 SMNVEV come from the germline V gene (reference sequence).

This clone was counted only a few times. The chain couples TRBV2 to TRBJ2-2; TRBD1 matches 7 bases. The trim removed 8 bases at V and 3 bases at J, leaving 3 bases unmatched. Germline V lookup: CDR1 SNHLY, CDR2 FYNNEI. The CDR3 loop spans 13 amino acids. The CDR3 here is CASGQEHTGELFF. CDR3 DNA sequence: TGTGCCAGCGGACAGGAACACACCGGGGAGCTGTTTTTT.

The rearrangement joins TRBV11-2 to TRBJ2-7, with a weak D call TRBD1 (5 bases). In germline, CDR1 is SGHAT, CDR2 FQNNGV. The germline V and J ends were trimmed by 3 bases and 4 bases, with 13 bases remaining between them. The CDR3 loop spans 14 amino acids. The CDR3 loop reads CASSFHPRDYEQYF. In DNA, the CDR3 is TGTGCCAGCAGCTTCCACCCCAGGGATTACGAGCAGTACTTC.

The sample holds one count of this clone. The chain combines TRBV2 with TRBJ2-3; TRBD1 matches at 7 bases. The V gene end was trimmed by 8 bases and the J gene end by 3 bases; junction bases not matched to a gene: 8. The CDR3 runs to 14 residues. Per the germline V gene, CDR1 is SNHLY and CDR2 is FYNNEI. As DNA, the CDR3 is TGTGCCAGCGCCACGACAGGGTTTACAGATACGCAGTATTTT. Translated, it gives CASATTGFTDTQYF.

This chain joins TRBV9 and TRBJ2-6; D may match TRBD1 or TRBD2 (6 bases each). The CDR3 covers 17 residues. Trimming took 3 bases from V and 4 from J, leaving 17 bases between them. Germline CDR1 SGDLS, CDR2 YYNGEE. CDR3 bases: TGTGCCAGCAGCGCCGGGGGCTCCCAGAGAGGGGCCAACGTCCTGACTTTC. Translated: CASSAGGSQRGANVLTF.

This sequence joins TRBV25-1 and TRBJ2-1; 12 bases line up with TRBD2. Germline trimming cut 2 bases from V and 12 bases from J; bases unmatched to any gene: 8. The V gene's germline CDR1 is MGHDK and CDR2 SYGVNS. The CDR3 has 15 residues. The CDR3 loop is CASSELAGGPGGQFF. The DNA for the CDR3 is TGTGCCAGCAGTGAACTAGCGGGAGGGCCCGGGGGGCAGTTCTTC.

CDR3 residues: CASSVGTASEQYF. Written as DNA, the CDR3 is TGTGCCAGCAGCGTCGGGACGGCGTCCGAGCAGTACTTC. The J gene is TRBJ2-7, the V gene TRBV11-3; perhaps D is TRBD1 or TRBD2 (5 bases each). The CDR3 contains 13 residues. CDR1 SGHNT and CDR2 YENEEA come from the germline V gene. Trimming pared 5 bases from V and 6 bases from J, leaving 14 bases between.

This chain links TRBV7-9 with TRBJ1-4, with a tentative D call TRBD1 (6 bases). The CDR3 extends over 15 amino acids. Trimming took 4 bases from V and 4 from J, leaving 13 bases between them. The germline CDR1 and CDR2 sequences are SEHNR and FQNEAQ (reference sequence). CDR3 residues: CASSSAADSNEKLFF. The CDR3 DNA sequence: TGTGCCAGCAGCTCCGCCGCGGACAGTAATGAAAAACTGTTTTTT. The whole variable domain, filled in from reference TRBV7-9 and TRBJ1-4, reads DTGVSQNPRHKITKRGQNVTFRCDPISEHNRLYWYRQTLGQGPEFLTYFQNEAQLEKSRLLSDRFSAERPKGSFSTLEIQRTEQGDSAMYLCASSSAADSNEKLFFGSGTQLSVL.

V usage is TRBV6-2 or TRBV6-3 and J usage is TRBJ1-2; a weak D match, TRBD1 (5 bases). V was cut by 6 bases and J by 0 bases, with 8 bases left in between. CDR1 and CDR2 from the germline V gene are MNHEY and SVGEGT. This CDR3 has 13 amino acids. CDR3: CASSRDANYGYTF. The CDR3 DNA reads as TGTGCCAGCAGCCGGGACGCTAACTATGGCTACACCTTC.

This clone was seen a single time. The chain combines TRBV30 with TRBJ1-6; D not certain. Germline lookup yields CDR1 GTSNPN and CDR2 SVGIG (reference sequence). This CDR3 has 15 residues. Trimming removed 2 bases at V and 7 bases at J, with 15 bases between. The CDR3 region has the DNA TGTGCCTGGAGTTCCACAAGAGGAAGAAATTCACCCCTCCACTTT. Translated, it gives CAWSSTRGRNSPLHF.

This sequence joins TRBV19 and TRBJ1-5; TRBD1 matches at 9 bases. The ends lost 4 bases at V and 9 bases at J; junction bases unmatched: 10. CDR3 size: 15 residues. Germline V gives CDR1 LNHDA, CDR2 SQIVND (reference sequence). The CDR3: CASSRDRDDDLPQHF. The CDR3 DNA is TGTGCCAGTAGTAGGGACAGGGACGATGATCTGCCCCAGCATTTT.

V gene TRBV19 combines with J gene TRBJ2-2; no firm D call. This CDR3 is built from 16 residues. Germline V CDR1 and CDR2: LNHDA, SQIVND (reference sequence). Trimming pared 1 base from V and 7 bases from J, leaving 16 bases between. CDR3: CASSIGTYQLHGELFF. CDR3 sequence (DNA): TGTGCCAGTAGTATAGGAACCTACCAGCTCCACGGGGAGCTGTTTTTT.

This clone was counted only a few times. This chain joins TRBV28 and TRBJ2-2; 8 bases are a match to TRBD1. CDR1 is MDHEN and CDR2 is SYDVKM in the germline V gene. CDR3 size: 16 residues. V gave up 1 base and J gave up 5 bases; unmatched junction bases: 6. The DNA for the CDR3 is TGTGCCAGCAGTTTATCCCGGCAGGGGGCTACCGGGGAGCTGTTTTTT. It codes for CASSLSRQGATGELFF.

The CDR3 reads CASSLRLAASYEQYF. The CDR3 DNA follows: TGTGCCAGTAGCCTCAGACTAGCGGCCTCCTACGAGCAGTACTTC. The V call is TRBV19, the J call TRBJ2-7; 9 nucleotides align to TRBD2. V trimming: 6 bases; J trimming: 0 bases; junction bases outside the gene matches: 6. The CDR3 is 15 residues long. Germline values: CDR1 LNHDA, CDR2 SQIVND (reference sequence).

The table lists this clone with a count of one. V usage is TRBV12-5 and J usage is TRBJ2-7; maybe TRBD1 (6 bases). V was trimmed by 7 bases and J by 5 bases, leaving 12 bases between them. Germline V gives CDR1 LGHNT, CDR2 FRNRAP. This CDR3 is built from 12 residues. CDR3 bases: TGTGCTAGTGCCCCAACAGGGAACGAGCAGTACTTC. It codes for CASAPTGNEQYF.

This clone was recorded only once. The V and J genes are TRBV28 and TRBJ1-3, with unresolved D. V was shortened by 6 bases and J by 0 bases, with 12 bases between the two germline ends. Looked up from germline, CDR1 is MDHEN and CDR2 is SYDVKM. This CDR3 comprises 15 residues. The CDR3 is CASSQDGLSGNTIYF. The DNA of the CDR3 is TGTGCCAGCAGCCAAGACGGACTCTCTGGAAACACCATATATTTT.

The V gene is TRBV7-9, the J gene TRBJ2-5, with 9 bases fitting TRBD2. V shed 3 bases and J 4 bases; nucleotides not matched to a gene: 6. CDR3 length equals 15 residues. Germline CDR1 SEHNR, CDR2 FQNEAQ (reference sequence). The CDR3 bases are TGTGCCAGCAGCTTCCGCGGGGGGGGTCTAGAGACCCAGTACTTC. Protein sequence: CASSFRGGGLETQYF.

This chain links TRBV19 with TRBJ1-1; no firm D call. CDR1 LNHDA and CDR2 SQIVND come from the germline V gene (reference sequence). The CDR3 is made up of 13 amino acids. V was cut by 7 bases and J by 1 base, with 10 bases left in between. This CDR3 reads CASTSLGNTEAFF. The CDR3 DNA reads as TGTGCCAGTACTTCTCTCGGGAACACTGAAGCTTTCTTT.

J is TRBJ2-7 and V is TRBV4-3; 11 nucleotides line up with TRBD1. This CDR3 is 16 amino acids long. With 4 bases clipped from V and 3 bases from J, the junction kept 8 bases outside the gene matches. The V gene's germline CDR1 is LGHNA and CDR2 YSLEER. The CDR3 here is CASSLPGQGVFYEQYF. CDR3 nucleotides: TGCGCCAGCAGCCTTCCGGGACAGGGGGTCTTCTACGAGCAGTACTTC.

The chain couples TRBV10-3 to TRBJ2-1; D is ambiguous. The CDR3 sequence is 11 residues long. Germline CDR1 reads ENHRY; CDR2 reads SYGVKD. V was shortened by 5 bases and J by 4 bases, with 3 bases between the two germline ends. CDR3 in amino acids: CAISQYNEQFF. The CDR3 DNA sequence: TGTGCCATCAGTCAGTACAATGAGCAGTTCTTC.

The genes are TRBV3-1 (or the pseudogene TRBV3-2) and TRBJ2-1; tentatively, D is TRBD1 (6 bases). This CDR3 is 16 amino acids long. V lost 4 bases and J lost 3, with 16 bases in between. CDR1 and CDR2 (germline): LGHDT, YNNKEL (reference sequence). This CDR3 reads CASSRSLGGSYNEQFF. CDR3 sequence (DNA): TGTGCCAGCAGCCGATCTCTAGGGGGTAGCTACAATGAGCAGTTCTTC.

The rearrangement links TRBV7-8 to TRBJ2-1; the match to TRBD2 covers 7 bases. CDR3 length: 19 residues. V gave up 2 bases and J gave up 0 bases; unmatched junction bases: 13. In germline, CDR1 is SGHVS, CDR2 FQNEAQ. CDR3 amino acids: CASSLRLAVLASSYNEQFF. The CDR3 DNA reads TGTGCCAGCAGCTTACGGCTAGCGGTTCTCGCCAGCTCCTACAATGAGCAGTTCTTC.

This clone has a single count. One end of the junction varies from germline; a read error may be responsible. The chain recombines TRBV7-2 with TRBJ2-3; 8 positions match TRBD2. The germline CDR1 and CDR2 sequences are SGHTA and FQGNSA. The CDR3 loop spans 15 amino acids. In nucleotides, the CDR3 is TGTGCCAGCAGCATAGCGGGGACTAGCACAGATACGCAGTATTTT. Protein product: CASSIAGTSTDTQYF.

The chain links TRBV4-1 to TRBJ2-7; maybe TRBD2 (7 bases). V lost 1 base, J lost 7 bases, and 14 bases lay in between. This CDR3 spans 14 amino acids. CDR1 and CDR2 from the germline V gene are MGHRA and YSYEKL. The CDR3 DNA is TGCGCCAGCAGCCAAGTCGAGGGGGGGGTGGAGCAGTACTTC. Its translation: CASSQVEGGVEQYF.